These 3 T cell receptor beta chains originate from one sample sequenced in a study of metastatic and nonmetastatic thyroid tumors. TCRdb re-analyzed the PCR reads through MiXCR. The sample shows around 24,000 clones, roughly an eighth of them seen only once. All patients reached thyroid surgery having received no treatment beforehand. Input material: blood. Receptors were obtained from a female donor with papillary thyroid cancer or a benign thyroid nodule (not recorded which). Some clones in this sample may be carry-over from other donors' samples.

This clone was seen at least ten times. The chain employs TRBV6-1 and TRBJ1-5; 10 positions agree with TRBD1. Per the germline V gene, CDR1 is MNHNS and CDR2 is SASEGT. The CDR3 consists of 17 residues. V lost 4 bases, J lost 6 bases, and 12 bases stayed unmatched. CDR3 protein: CASSARPGQGSGQPQHF. CDR3 DNA sequence: TGTGCCAGCAGTGCCAGGCCGGGACAGGGGTCGGGTCAGCCCCAGCATTTT.

Turning to this clone: The germline gene is not matched at one end of the junction; a read error may be the cause. The chain couples TRBV28 to TRBJ2-2; 11 nucleotides match TRBD2. The CDR3 is 17 residues long. Germline CDR1 and CDR2: MDHEN and SYDVKM. CDR3 DNA: TGTTCCAGCACCAACCTCCAGACTAGCGGGAACACTGGGGAGCTGTTTTTT. Its protein is CSSTNLQTSGNTGELFF.

The chain joins TRBV19 to TRBJ1-5; TRBD1 aligns across 7 bases. The CDR3 runs 14 residues. Germline V gene data show CDR1 as LNHDA and CDR2 as SQIVND (reference sequence). Germline trimming cut 6 bases from V and 1 base from J; bases unmatched to any gene: 3. CDR3 in amino acids: CASRSGQSNQPQHF. The CDR3 coding sequence is TGTGCCAGTAGATCGGGACAGAGCAATCAGCCCCAGCATTTT.